This TCR beta chain was recorded in a study of blood T cells in healthy people across ages. CDR1 and CDR2 from the germline V gene are SGHRS and YFSETQ. There are 16 residues in the CDR3. Trimming took 3 bases from V and 2 from J; bases not matched to a gene: 10. Primed by a sample-barcoded 5' primer and a J-beta primer mix, a second PCR proceeded for about 7 to 12 cycles. At least 2.5 million CDR3-containing paired-end reads were obtained per sample. TCRdb passed the 5' RACE reads through MiXCR, listing each CDR3 protein once. Of some 760,000 distinct CDR3 sequences detected, 20% to 25% appear once; the ten largest clones hold just under 9.5%. This sample was shared with a second study, whose subject was T cells of mothers and their children. That source adds: Per 15 ul, 1.5 ug of RNA was used, with all extracted RNA going into cDNA synthesis.

The chain employs TRBV5-1 and TRBJ2-7, with 8 bases matching TRBD1. This TCR came from a boy between 10 and 17 years old in good health. Sequencing was performed on blood. The CDR3 region is CASSSEGGQATYEQYF. As DNA, the CDR3 is TGCGCCAGCAGCTCCGAGGGGGGACAGGCCACCTACGAGCAGTACTTC.